These 2 T cell receptor beta chains were sequenced from one sample in a study of blood T cell repertoires in COVID-19. Repertoires were generated with immunoSEQ multiplex PCR, while TCRdb's copy carries only in-frame clones and drops some. This table has about 150,000 clones, 78% appearing once. The material sequenced was peripheral blood. The receptors were sampled from a man aged 60-69 years who had recovered from COVID-19.

The chain joins TRBV28 to TRBJ1-1, with 9 nucleotides matching TRBD1. Looked up from germline, CDR1 is MDHEN and CDR2 is SYDVKM. Losses at the gene ends were 8 bases for V and 9 bases for J; bases not matched to a gene: 10. CDR3 size: 13 residues. CDR3 amino acids: CASGYSGTGKAFF. The CDR3 DNA reads TGTGCCAGCGGATATTCCGGGACAGGGAAAGCTTTCTTT. Looking up the rest from reference TRBV28 and TRBJ1-1 gives the full variable domain: DVKVTQSSRYLVKRTGEKVFLECVQDMDHENMFWYRQDPGLGLRLIYFSYDVKMKEKGDIPEGYSVSREKKERFSLILESASTNQTSMYLCASGYSGTGKAFFGQGTRLTVV.

V gene TRBV5-8 combines with J gene TRBJ2-7; weak D call: TRBD2 (8 bases). The CDR3 has 14 amino acids. The V end lost 5 bases, the J end lost 6 bases, and 18 bases lay between the germline ends. The germline gives CDR1 SGHTS, CDR2 YDEGEE. CDR3 bases: TGTGCCAGCAGTCGGGGGGGAAACAGGGGCGAGCAGTACTTC. Amino acids: CASSRGGNRGEQYF. The full variable domain, its missing parts supplied by reference TRBV5-8 and TRBJ2-7, is EAGVTQSPTHLIKTRGQQATLRCSPISGHTSVYWYQQALGLGLQFLLWYDEGEERNRGNFPPRFSGRQFPNYSSELNVNALELEDSALYLCASSRGGNRGEQYFGPGTRLTVT.